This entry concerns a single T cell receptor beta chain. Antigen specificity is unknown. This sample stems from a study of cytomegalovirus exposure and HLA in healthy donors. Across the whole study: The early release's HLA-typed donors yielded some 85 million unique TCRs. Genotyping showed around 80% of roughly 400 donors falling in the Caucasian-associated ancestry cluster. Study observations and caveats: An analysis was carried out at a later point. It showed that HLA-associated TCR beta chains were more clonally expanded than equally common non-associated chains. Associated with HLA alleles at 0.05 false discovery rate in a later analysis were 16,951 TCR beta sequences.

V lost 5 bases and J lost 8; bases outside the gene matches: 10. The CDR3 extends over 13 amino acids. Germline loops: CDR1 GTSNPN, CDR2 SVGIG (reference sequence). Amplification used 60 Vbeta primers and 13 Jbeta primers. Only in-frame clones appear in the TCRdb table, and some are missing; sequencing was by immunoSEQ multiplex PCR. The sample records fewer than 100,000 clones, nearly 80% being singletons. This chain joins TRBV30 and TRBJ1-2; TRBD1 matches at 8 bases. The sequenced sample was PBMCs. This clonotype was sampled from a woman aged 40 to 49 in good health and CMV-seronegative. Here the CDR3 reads CAWLRQGARGYTF. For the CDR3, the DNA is TGTGCCTGGCTTAGGCAGGGGGCCCGAGGCTACACCTTC.